A single sample gave rise to the 7 T cell receptor beta chains below, sequenced in a study of T cells in localized non-small cell lung cancer. The protocol was immunoSEQ multiplex PCR, while the TCRdb copy is restricted to in-frame clones and leaves out a portion. Here the sample spans over 10,000 clones, 84% being singletons. Sequenced material: peripheral blood, taken before any cancer treatment. Receptor source: a male donor aged 60 or older with stage I squamous cell lung carcinoma.

The gene calls are TRBV15 and TRBJ2-4, with D possibly being TRBD2 (6 bases). Trimming removed 3 bases from V and 8 bases from J, with 14 bases in between. Germline assignment: CDR1 LNHNV and CDR2 YYDKDF (reference sequence). CDR3 length equals 14 residues. The CDR3 spells CATSSAYGGDIQYF. The CDR3 nucleotides are TGTGCCACCAGCAGCGCCTACGGGGGAGACATTCAGTACTTC.

This chain links TRBV5-4 with TRBJ1-2; D remains unclear. Germline V gene data show CDR1 as SGHNT and CDR2 as YYREEE (reference sequence). Trimming took off 1 base at V and 4 bases at J, with 14 bases between the two ends. CDR3 length equals 15 residues. CDR3: CASSLTLGQPYGYTF. As DNA, the CDR3 is TGTGCCAGCAGCTTGACGCTTGGGCAGCCCTATGGCTACACCTTC.

This sequence joins TRBV6-6 and TRBJ1-5; TRBD1 aligns across 10 bases. The J segment lost 3 bases and the V segment lost 10 bases, leaving 6 bases of the junction unmatched. In germline, CDR1 is MNHNY, CDR2 SVGAGI (reference sequence). The CDR3 length is 14 residues. CDR3 residues: CAISGQGNNQPQHF. For the CDR3, the DNA is TGTGCCATATCGGGACAGGGGAACAATCAGCCCCAGCATTTT.

This clone was seen only once. The gene calls are TRBV21-1 and TRBJ1-5. TRBV21-1 is an annotated pseudogene. The CDR3 loop spans 15 amino acids. The CDR3 region has the DNA TGTGCCAGCAGCGTGCTACATTGGCATCATCAGCCCCAGCATTTT. It specifies CASSVLHWHHQPQHF.

This chain joins TRBV10-2 and TRBJ1-5; 8 nucleotides line up with TRBD1. Germline values: CDR1 WSHSY, CDR2 SAAADI. Losses at the gene ends were 5 bases for V and 10 bases for J; bases not matched to a gene: 7. The CDR3 is 13 residues long. This chain's CDR3 is CASSPGQALPQHF. As DNA, the CDR3 is TGCGCCAGCAGTCCGGGACAGGCCCTTCCCCAGCATTTT.

This chain connects TRBV10-3 to TRBJ2-7, with D tentatively TRBD1 (6 bases). Trimming cost V 0 bases and J 3 bases, with 15 bases left between them. Germline CDR1 and CDR2: ENHRY and SYGVKD. This CDR3 has 16 residues. The CDR3: CAISESRQGRIYEQYF. In DNA form, the CDR3 reads TGTGCCATCAGTGAGTCGAGGCAGGGGCGAATCTACGAGCAGTACTTC.

The J gene is TRBJ2-3, the V gene TRBV2; TRBD2 matches 13 bases. CDR3 length equals 16 residues. V shed 6 bases and J 2 bases; nucleotides not matched to a gene: 5. Germline CDR1 and CDR2: SNHLY and FYNNEI. CDR3 DNA: TGTGCCAGCAGACGCGGACTAGCGGGAGACACAGATACGCAGTATTTT. Amino acids: CASRRGLAGDTDTQYF.